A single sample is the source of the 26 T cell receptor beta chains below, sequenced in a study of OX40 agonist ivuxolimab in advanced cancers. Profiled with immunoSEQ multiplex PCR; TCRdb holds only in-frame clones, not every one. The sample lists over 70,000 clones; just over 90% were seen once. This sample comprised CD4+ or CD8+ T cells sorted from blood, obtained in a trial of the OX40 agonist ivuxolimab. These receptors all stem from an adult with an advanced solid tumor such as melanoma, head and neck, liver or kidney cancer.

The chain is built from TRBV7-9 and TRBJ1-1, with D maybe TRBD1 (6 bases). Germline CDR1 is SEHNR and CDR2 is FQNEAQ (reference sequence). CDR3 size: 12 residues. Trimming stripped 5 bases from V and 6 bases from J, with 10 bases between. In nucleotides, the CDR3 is TGTGCCAGCAGCAGGGGGGAGTCTGAAGCTTTCTTT. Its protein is CASSRGESEAFF.

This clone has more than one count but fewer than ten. CDR3 region: CASSIEARGYNSNQPQHF. CDR3 bases: TGTGCCAGTAGTATAGAAGCCAGGGGATACAATAGCAATCAGCCCCAGCATTTT. V and J are TRBV19 and TRBJ1-5; tentative D call: TRBD1 (6 bases). In germline, CDR1 is LNHDA, CDR2 SQIVND (reference sequence). Trimming left V 0 bases short and J 0 bases short, with 15 bases between. The CDR3 is 18 residues long.

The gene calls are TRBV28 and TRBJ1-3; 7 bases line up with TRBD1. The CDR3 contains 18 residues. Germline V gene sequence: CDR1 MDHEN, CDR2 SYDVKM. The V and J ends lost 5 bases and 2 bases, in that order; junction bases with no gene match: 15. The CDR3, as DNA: TGTGCCAGCAGTCCTCGCTCGGCTACGACAGGGACTGGAAACACCATATATTTT. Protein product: CASSPRSATTGTGNTIYF. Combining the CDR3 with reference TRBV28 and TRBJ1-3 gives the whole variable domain DVKVTQSSRYLVKRTGEKVFLECVQDMDHENMFWYRQDPGLGLRLIYFSYDVKMKEKGDIPEGYSVSREKKERFSLILESASTNQTSMYLCASSPRSATTGTGNTIYFGEGSWLTVV.

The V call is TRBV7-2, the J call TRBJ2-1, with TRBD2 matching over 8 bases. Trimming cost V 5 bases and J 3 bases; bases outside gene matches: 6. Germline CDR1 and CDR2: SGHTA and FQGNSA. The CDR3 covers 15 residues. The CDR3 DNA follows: TGTGCCAGCAGCCCTATAGCGGGAAACTACAATGAGCAGTTCTTC. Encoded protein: CASSPIAGNYNEQFF.

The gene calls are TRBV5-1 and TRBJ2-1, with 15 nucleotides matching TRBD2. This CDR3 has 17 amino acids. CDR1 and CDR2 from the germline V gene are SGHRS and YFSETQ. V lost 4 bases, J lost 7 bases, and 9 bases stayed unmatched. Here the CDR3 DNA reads TGCGCCAGCAGCACCGGACTAGCGGGAGGGCCGAGGAATGAGCAGTTCTTC. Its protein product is CASSTGLAGGPRNEQFF.

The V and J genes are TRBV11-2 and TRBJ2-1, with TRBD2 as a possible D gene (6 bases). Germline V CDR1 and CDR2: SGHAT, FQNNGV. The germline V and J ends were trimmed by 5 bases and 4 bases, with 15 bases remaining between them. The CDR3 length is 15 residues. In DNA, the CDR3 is TGTGCCAGCAGCCGACCGGGAGTACGGTACAATGAGCAGTTCTTC. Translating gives CASSRPGVRYNEQFF.

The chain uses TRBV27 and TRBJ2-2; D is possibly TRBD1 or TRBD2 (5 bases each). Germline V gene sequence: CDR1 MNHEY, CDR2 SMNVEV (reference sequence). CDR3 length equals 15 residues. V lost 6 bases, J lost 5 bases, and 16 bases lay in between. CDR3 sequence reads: CASRPRQRGTGELFF. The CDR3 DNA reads TGTGCCAGCAGACCTAGACAGCGCGGGACCGGGGAGCTGTTTTTT.

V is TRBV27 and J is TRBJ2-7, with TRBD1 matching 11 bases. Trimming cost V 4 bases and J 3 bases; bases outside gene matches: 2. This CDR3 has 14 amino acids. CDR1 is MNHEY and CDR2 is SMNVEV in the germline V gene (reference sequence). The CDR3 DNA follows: TGTGCCAGCAGTTCAGGGACAGGGGGCTACGAGCAGTACTTC. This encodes CASSSGTGGYEQYF.

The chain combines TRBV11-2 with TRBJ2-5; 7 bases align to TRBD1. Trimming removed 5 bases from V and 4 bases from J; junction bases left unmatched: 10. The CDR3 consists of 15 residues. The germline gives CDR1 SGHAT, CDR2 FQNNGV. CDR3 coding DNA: TGTGCCAGCAGCCAGACAGGGTTGGGATCAGAGACCCAGTACTTC. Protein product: CASSQTGLGSETQYF.

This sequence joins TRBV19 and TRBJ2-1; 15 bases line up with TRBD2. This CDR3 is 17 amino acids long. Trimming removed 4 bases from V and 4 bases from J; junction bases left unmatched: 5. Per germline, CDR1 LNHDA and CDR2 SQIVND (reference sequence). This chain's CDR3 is CASSTGLAGGRYNEQFF. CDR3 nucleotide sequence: TGTGCCAGTAGTACGGGACTAGCGGGAGGTCGATACAATGAGCAGTTCTTC.

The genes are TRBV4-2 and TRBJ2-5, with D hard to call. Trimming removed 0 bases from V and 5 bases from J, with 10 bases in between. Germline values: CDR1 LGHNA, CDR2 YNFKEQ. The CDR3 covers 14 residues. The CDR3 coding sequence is TGTGCCAGCAGCCAAGAAGATTCGCCGGAGACCCAGTACTTC. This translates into CASSQEDSPETQYF.

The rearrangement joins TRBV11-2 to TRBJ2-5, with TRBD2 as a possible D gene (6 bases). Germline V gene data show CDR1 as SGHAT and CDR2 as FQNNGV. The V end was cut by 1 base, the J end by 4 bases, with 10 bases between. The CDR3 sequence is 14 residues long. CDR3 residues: CASSLALATETQYF. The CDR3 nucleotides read TGTGCCAGCAGCTTAGCACTAGCAACAGAGACCCAGTACTTC.

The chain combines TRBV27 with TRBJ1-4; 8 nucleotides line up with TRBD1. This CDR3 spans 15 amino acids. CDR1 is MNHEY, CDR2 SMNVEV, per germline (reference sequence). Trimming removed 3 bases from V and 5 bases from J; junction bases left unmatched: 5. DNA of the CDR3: TGTGCCAGCAGTTTGGGGACAGGCGCCAATGAAAAACTGTTTTTT. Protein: CASSLGTGANEKLFF. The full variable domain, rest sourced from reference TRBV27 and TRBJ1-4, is EAQVTQNPRYLITVTGKKLTVTCSQNMNHEYMSWYRQDPGLGLRQIYYSMNVEVTDKGDVPEGYKVSRKEKRNFPLILESPSPNQTSLYFCASSLGTGANEKLFFGSGTQLSVL.

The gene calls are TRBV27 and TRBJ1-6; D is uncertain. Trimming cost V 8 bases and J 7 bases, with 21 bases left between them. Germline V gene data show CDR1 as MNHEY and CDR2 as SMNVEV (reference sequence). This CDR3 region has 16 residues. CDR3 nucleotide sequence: TGTGCCAGCGGACCCGGGCGGCGGACCTCAAATTCACCCCTCCACTTT. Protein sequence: CASGPGRRTSNSPLHF.

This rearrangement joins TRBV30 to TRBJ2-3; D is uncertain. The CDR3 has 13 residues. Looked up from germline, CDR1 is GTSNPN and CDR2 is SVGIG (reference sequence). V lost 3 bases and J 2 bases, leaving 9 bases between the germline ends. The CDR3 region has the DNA TGTGCCTGGAGCGCTGGGTACACAGATACGCAGTATTTT. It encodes CAWSAGYTDTQYF.

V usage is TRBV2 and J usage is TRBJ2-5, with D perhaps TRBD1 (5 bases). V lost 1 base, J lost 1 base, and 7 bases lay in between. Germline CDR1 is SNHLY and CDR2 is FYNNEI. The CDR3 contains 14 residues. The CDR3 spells CASSEGGFQETQYF. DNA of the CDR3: TGTGCCAGCAGTGAAGGGGGCTTCCAAGAGACCCAGTACTTC.

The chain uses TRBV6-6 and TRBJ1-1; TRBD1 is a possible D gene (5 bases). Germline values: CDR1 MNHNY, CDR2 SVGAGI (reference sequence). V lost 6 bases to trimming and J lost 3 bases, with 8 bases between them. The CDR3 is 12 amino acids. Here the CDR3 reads CASRRGDTEAFF. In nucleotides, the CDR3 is TGTGCCAGCAGACGGGGGGACACTGAAGCTTTCTTT.

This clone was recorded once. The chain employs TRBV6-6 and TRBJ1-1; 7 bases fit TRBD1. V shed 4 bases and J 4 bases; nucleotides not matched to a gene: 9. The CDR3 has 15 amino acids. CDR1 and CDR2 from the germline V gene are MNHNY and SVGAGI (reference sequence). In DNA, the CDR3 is TGTGCCAGCAGTTCAGGGGGATCGGTTGGCACTGAAGCTTTCTTT. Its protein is CASSSGGSVGTEAFF.

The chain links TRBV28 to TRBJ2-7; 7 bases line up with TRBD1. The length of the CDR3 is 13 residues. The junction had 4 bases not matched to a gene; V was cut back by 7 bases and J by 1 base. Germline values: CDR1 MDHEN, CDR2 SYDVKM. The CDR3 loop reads CASNRQGSYEQYF. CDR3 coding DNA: TGTGCCAGCAATAGACAGGGTTCCTACGAGCAGTACTTC.

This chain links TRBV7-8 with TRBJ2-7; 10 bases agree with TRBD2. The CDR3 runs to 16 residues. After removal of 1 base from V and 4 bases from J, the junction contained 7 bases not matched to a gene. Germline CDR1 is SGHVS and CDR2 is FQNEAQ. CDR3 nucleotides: TGTGCCAGCAGCTTAGGGAGACTAGCGGGCACATACGAGCAGTACTTC. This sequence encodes CASSLGRLAGTYEQYF.

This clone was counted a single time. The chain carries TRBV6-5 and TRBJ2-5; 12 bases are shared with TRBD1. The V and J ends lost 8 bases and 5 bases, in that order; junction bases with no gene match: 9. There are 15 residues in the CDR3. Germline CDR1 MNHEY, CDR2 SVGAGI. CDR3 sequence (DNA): TGTGCCAGCGGGCCGGGACAGGGGGCCGGGGAGACCCAGTACTTC. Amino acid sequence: CASGPGQGAGETQYF.

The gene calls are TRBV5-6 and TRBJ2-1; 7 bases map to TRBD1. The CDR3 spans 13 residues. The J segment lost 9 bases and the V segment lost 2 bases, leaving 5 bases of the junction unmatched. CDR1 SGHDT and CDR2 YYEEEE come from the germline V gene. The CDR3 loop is CASSFYRGSEQFF. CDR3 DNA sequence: TGTGCCAGCAGCTTCTACAGGGGTAGTGAGCAGTTCTTC.

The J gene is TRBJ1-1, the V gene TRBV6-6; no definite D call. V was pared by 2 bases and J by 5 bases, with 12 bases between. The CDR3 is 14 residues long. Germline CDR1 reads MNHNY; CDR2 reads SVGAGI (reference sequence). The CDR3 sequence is CASSYDRGGTEAFF. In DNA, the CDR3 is TGTGCCAGCAGTTACGATCGGGGAGGAACTGAAGCTTTCTTT.

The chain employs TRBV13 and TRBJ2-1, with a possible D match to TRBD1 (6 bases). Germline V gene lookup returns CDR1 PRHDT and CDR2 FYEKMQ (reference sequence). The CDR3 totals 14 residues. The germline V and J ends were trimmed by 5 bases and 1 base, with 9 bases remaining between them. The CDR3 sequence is CASSTGQSYNEQFF. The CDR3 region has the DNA TGTGCCAGCAGCACCGGACAGTCCTACAATGAGCAGTTCTTC.

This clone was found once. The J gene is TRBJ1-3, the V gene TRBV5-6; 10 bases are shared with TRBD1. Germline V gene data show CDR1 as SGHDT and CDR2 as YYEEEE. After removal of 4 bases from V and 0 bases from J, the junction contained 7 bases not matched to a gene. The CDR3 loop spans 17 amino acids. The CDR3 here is CASSPGQGSLSGNTIYF. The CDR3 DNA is TGTGCCAGCAGCCCGGGACAGGGGTCCCTCTCTGGAAACACCATATATTTT.

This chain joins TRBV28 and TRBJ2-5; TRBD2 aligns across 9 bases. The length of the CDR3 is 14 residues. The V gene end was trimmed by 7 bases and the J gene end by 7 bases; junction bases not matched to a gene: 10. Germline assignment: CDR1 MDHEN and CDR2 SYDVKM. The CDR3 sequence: CASKTSGLRVTQYF. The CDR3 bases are TGTGCCAGCAAAACTAGCGGGCTGAGGGTGACCCAGTACTTC.